The rows below give T cell receptor beta chains drawn from one sample of a study of Graves' ophthalmopathy and Graves' hyperthyroidism. TCRdb re-called the multiplex PCR reads with MiXCR, one entry per CDR3 protein. The sample carries some 380,000 distinct CDR3 sequences, approximately 15% recorded once. Material: peripheral blood. The receptors were sampled from a woman aged 18-35 years with stable Graves' hyperthyroidism. Each CDR3 is given with its conserved first and last residue. Only part of the rows carry a size: once, few, many, or a class if the clone is expanded.

>TRBJ2-2|TRBV6-1|many
CASRRTSGANTGELFF
>TRBJ1-5|TRBV19|few
CASSIAGIRQPQHF
>TRBJ1-2|TRBV29-1|once
CSVGGINYGYTF
>TRBJ1-1|TRBV5-6|many
CARGEENTEAFF
>TRBJ1-1|TRBV5-5|NA
CASSVSFTEAFF
>TRBJ1-2|TRBV28|NA
CASSPPGTAFGYTF
>TRBJ1-2|TRBV3-1|few
CASSQGSNGYTF
>TRBJ1-1|TRBV3-1|NA
CASSQGTVGTEAFF
>TRBJ2-7|TRBV19|many
CASNPTGDSYEQYF
>TRBJ2-7|TRBV28|NA
CASSGPFYEQYF
>TRBJ1-2|TRBV12-3/TRBV12-4|many
CASSLWQGANNGYTF
>TRBJ1-2|TRBV29-1|many
CSVETQGNYGYTF
>TRBJ2-5|TRBV19|NA
CASNPGLAPETQYF
>TRBJ1-2|TRBV5-1|NA
CASSPDRVYGYTF
>TRBJ1-6|TRBV6-2/TRBV6-3|few
CASSPVRTLHF
>TRBJ2-5|TRBV12-3/TRBV12-4|many
CASRKQGQETQYF
>TRBJ2-7|TRBV5-1|many
CASSLEGLARYHEQYF
>TRBJ2-7|TRBV20-1|many
CSAREDPMGAEYEQYF
>TRBJ2-2|TRBV12-3/TRBV12-4|many
CASSFGYGTGELFF
>TRBJ2-7|TRBV12-5|NA
CASGDHEQYF
>TRBJ1-2|TRBV6-1|many
CASSERAGRGGYTF
>TRBJ2-5|TRBV4-2|many
CASSQEEGGPETQYF
>TRBJ2-4|TRBV20-1|many
CSATRQGAKGLAGWETQYF
>TRBJ2-5|TRBV20-1|many
CSARQGGGQETQYF
>TRBJ1-2|TRBV11-2|NA
CASSLTGGPQDYGYSF
>TRBJ1-2|TRBV11-1|once
CASSHARDGGGIAYGYTF
>TRBJ2-5|TRBV6-1|NA
CASSDRGGAETQYF
>TRBJ1-5|TRBV6-2/TRBV6-3|few
CASRQDRGQGNQPQHF
>TRBJ1-1|TRBV6-1|many
CASSEARGRLRNTEAFF
>TRBJ2-7|TRBV14|many
CASRRTGGGSYEQYF
>TRBJ1-2|TRBV9|many
CASSVAGGGGYTF
>TRBJ1-1|TRBV6-5|NA
CASISIIHHTEAFF
>TRBJ2-7|TRBV15|NA
CATSRERTEQYF
>TRBJ2-5|TRBV2|NA
CASSENSGDTQYF
>TRBJ2-2|TRBV9|NA
CASSVAQNTGELFF
>TRBJ2-7|TRBV19|many
CASSIASSSYEQYF